In this sample, the clone carrying this T cell receptor beta chain turned up a few times. The target antigen is unknown. Per germline, CDR1 SGHDT and CDR2 YYEEEE. The length of the CDR3 is 14 residues. V trimming: 4 bases; J trimming: 4 bases; junction bases outside the gene matches: 3. The sample comes from a study of human T cells and chemical hapten exposure. Study in general: After 6 days, upper back 0.01% DPC patch tests were scored. Study-wide points: Expanded TCRs were compared with controls, and the expanded TCRs formed significantly more large CDR3 similarity clusters. Alopecia in the donors means their immune response may deviate from healthy people's.

Time point: pre-sensitization, week 0. Treatment specified: therapeutic diphenylcyclopropenone sensitization with weekly scalp DPC. A single record per CDR3 protein comes from TCRdb applying MiXCR to the RACE reads. The sample holds under 95,000 distinct CDR3 sequences, 6.5% to 10% seen once. The V gene is TRBV5-6, the J gene TRBJ1-3; TRBD1 matches 9 bases. The material sequenced was whole blood, taken in connection with sensitization to the hapten diphenylcyclopropenone (DPC). This receptor was taken from a man between 35 and 55 years old with alopecia areata. Some clones in this sample may be carry-over from other donors' samples. DNA of the CDR3: TGTGCCAGCAGCCCGGGGACAGGGGGAAACACCATATATTTT. This encodes CASSPGTGGNTIYF.